One and the same sample provided the 8 T cell receptor beta chains below, sequenced in a study of blood T cell repertoires in COVID-19. This table comes from immunoSEQ multiplex PCR, and its TCRdb copy is limited to in-frame clones, with some not included. The sample lists about 100,000 clones; about 83% were seen once. Sequenced: peripheral blood. The receptors derive from a man aged 35-49 years with active or convalescent COVID-19.

V is TRBV28 and J is TRBJ1-4; a weak D match, TRBD1 (6 bases). CDR1 is MDHEN and CDR2 is SYDVKM in the germline V gene. Trimming left V 8 bases short and J 6 bases short, with 19 bases between. The CDR3 consists of 15 residues. CDR3 nucleotides: TGTGCCAGCGCAGGTGTGCAGGGGTTCGATGAAAAACTGTTTTTT. This gives the protein CASAGVQGFDEKLFF.

The chain has TRBV4-2 and TRBJ1-2; a possible D gene is TRBD1 (5 bases). This CDR3 spans 13 amino acids. Trimming pared 4 bases from V and 8 bases from J, leaving 14 bases between. In germline, CDR1 is LGHNA, CDR2 YNFKEQ. CDR3 amino acids: CASSPTDSRGYTF. The CDR3 DNA is TGTGCCAGCAGCCCGACAGACTCGAGGGGCTACACCTTC.

This clone was recorded a few times. The chain uses TRBV9 and TRBJ1-4; tentatively, D is TRBD1 (6 bases). There are 15 residues in the CDR3. Germline-derived CDR1 and CDR2 are SGDLS and YYNGEE. Trimming removed 4 bases at V and 0 bases at J, with 10 bases between. The CDR3 is CASSPRQATNEKLFF. The CDR3 bases are TGTGCCAGCAGCCCCCGACAGGCAACTAATGAAAAACTGTTTTTT.

The chain joins TRBV7-2 to TRBJ1-6; no clear D. Trimming shortened V by 5 bases and J by 8 bases, and 10 bases separated the two germline ends. The CDR3 extends over 13 amino acids. Germline V gives CDR1 SGHTA, CDR2 FQGNSA. The CDR3 DNA sequence: TGTGCCAGCAGCCTAGACGGGGATTCACCCCTCCACTTT. Protein product: CASSLDGDSPLHF.

The genes are TRBV24-1 and TRBJ2-3, with no clear D. Germline values: CDR1 KGHDR, CDR2 SFDVKD. The V end lost 5 bases, the J end lost 3 bases, and 8 bases lay between the germline ends. The length of the CDR3 is 13 residues. CDR3 residues: CATSARATDTQYF. In DNA, the CDR3 is TGTGCCACCAGTGCCCGAGCGACAGATACGCAGTATTTT.

This clone was recorded a few times. The chain joins TRBV27 to TRBJ1-2, with 8 bases lining up with TRBD1. The CDR3 length is 14 residues. V shed 5 bases and J 4 bases; nucleotides not matched to a gene: 6. Germline lookup yields CDR1 MNHEY and CDR2 SMNVEV (reference sequence). The CDR3 DNA sequence: TGTGCCAGCAGTCCAGGGGGCAACGGCTATGGCTACACCTTC. It is translated as CASSPGGNGYGYTF.

V and J are TRBV6-6 and TRBJ1-3; no clear D. The V end was cut by 6 bases, the J end by 2 bases, with 14 bases between. CDR1 MNHNY and CDR2 SVGAGI come from the germline V gene (reference sequence). This CDR3 is built from 15 residues. The CDR3 DNA is TGTGCCAGCAGCCCTCATGCCTCAGCTGGAAACACCATATATTTT. Translation: CASSPHASAGNTIYF.

The chain employs TRBV25-1 and TRBJ1-1; no clear D. Between the trimmed V and J ends, which lost 8 bases and 5 bases, there was a span of 12 bases. There are 12 residues in the CDR3. Looked up from germline, CDR1 is MGHDK and CDR2 is SYGVNS. Written as DNA, the CDR3 is TGTGCCAGCCGCGGGGAAGGGACTGAAGCTTTCTTT. Translation gives CASRGEGTEAFF.